The rows below give T cell receptor beta chains drawn from one sample of a study of HIV-infected patients and healthy controls. TCRdb used MiXCR to reprocess the 5' RACE reads, holding one entry per CDR3 protein. The sample carries about 12,000 distinct CDR3 sequences, about a tenth recorded once. The material was blood, obtained before antiretroviral therapy. The receptors originated from an adult with HIV infection. The donor label of this sample is uncertain. Both conserved end residues are part of each CDR3. The order of the fields is D gene, V gene, J gene, clone size, CDR3 protein, CDR3 DNA. D genes are given only for firm matches. Clone size is stated in some rows and not others, as once, few, many or a class when expanded.

>.|TRBV6-5|TRBJ1-6|many
CASSPGTYNSPLHF
TGTGCCAGCAGTCCCGGGACTTATAATTCACCCCTCCACTTT
>.|TRBV4-1|TRBJ1-1|many
CASSQEEGYTEAFF
TGCGCCAGCAGCCAAGAGGAAGGGTACACTGAAGCTTTCTTT
>TRBD2|TRBV6-2/TRBV6-3|TRBJ2-3|many
CASSYRGLATDTQYF
TGTGCCAGCAGTTACAGGGGACTAGCCACAGATACGCAGTATTTT
>.|TRBV7-9|TRBJ2-7|medium-sized
CASSSLPYEQYF
TGTGCCAGCAGCTCCCTCCCCTACGAGCAGTACTTC
>TRBD2|TRBV7-6|TRBJ2-7|many
CASSLESGGGYEQYF
TGTGCCAGCAGCTTAGAGAGCGGGGGGGGCTACGAGCAGTACTTC
>TRBD2|TRBV7-8|TRBJ2-1|medium-sized
CASSWGGNEQFF
TGTGCCAGCAGCTGGGGGGGGAATGAGCAGTTCTTC
>.|TRBV20-1|TRBJ1-2|many
CSASRGSSGYTF
TGCAGTGCTAGTCGGGGATCGAGTGGCTACACCTTC
>.|TRBV29-1|TRBJ2-7|many
CSGIAQTTNEQYF
TGCAGCGGGATAGCACAGACCACTAACGAGCAGTACTTC
>TRBD2|TRBV5-4|TRBJ2-5|many
CASSAMTSDETQYF
TGTGCCAGCAGCGCGATGACTAGCGATGAGACCCAGTACTTC
>.|TRBV2|TRBJ2-5|many
CASSPLEGWQETQYF
TGTGCCAGCTCCCCGTTGGAGGGGTGGCAAGAGACCCAGTACTTC
>.|TRBV6-5|TRBJ1-1|.
CASSLFGGRDTEAFF
TGTGCCAGCAGCCTCTTCGGAGGGAGGGACACTGAAGCTTTCTTT
>.|TRBV5-1|TRBJ2-6|many
CASSEGRTGANVLTF
TGCGCCAGCAGCGAGGGGCGGACTGGGGCCAACGTCCTGACTTTC
>TRBD1|TRBV16|TRBJ2-5|many
CASSHRDWTGGETQYF
TGTGCCAGCAGCCACCGCGACTGGACAGGGGGCGAGACCCAGTACTTC
>TRBD1|TRBV5-1|TRBJ2-2|many
CASSSGTGYTGELFF
TGCGCCAGCAGCTCCGGGACAGGGTATACCGGGGAGCTGTTTTTT
>TRBD1|TRBV27|TRBJ2-7|large
CASSLTGGRYEQYF
TGTGCCAGCAGTTTGACAGGGGGCAGGTACGAGCAGTACTTC
>.|TRBV11-2|TRBJ2-1|medium-sized
CASSFHQVNEQFF
TGTGCCAGCAGCTTTCATCAGGTTAATGAGCAGTTCTTC
>.|TRBV18|TRBJ2-5|many
CASSSTAQETQYF
TGTGCCAGCTCATCAACCGCTCAAGAGACCCAGTACTTC
>TRBD2|TRBV20-1|TRBJ2-3|many
CSAGTSGSDADTQYF
TGCAGTGCTGGGACTAGCGGGAGTGATGCAGATACGCAGTATTTT
>.|TRBV6-6|TRBJ2-1|.
CASSYMGGNLYNEQFF
TGTGCCAGCAGTTATATGGGCGGAAACCTATACAATGAGCAGTTCTTC
>.|TRBV29-1|TRBJ1-1|.
CSVSPDPGPTEAFF
TGCAGCGTTTCACCTGATCCGGGGCCCACTGAAGCTTTCTTT
>TRBD1|TRBV12-3/TRBV12-4|TRBJ1-3|many
CASTLTGNSGNTIYF
TGTGCCAGCACCCTGACAGGGAACTCTGGAAACACCATATATTTT
>.|TRBV27|TRBJ2-5|many
CASSWDGGYGETQYF
TGTGCCAGCAGCTGGGACGGGGGTTACGGGGAGACCCAGTACTTC
>.|TRBV19|TRBJ1-1|many
CASSSRLNTEAFF
TGTGCCAGTAGTTCCAGACTGAACACTGAAGCTTTCTTT
>.|TRBV5-1|TRBJ2-5|many
CASSLQETQYF
TGCGCCAGCAGCTTACAAGAGACCCAGTACTTC
>TRBD2|TRBV12-3/TRBV12-4|TRBJ2-1|many
CASSITGGGGYEQFF
TGTGCCAGCAGTATTACTGGCGGGGGTGGTTATGAGCAGTTCTTC
>.|TRBV7-9|TRBJ1-5|many
CASSLSAGTYQPQHF
TGTGCCAGCAGCTTATCTGCAGGGACCTACCAGCCCCAGCATTTT
>TRBD1|TRBV3-1|TRBJ1-2|.
CASSRQGPDGYTF
TGTGCCAGCAGCCGACAGGGGCCGGATGGCTACACCTTC
>.|TRBV3-1|TRBJ2-2|many
CASSPRRSGELFF
TGTGCCAGCAGCCCTAGGAGGAGCGGGGAGCTGTTTTTT
>TRBD1|TRBV14|TRBJ1-4|few
CASSPRQGRSEKLFF
TGTGCCAGCAGCCCGCGACAGGGAAGGAGTGAAAAACTGTTTTTT
>TRBD2|TRBV24-1|TRBJ2-7|few
CATSDSPGSGVVKQYF
TGTGCCACCAGTGATTCCCCGGGTAGCGGGGTCGTGAAGCAGTACTTC
>.|TRBV6-1|TRBJ1-1|many
CASIESGSNTEAFF
TGTGCCAGCATAGAATCGGGGTCGAACACTGAAGCTTTCTTT
>TRBD1|TRBV29-1|TRBJ1-1|many
CSARRQGRDTEAFF
TGCAGCGCAAGAAGACAGGGGCGAGACACTGAAGCTTTCTTT
>.|TRBV5-5|TRBJ1-1|many
CASSLGSWGTEAFF
TGTGCCAGCAGCTTGGGAAGCTGGGGCACTGAAGCTTTCTTT
>.|TRBV3-1|TRBJ2-5|many
CASSQQGLYQETQYF
TGTGCCAGCAGCCAACAGGGTTTATACCAAGAGACCCAGTACTTC
>.|TRBV6-2/TRBV6-3|TRBJ1-5|many
CASSYGQGFFQPQHF
TGTGCCAGCAGTTACGGGCAGGGGTTTTTTCAGCCCCAGCATTTT
>.|TRBV16|TRBJ2-1|many
CASSPLDSNNEQFF
TGTGCCAGCAGTCCCTTAGACAGCAACAATGAGCAGTTCTTC
>.|TRBV29-1|TRBJ2-2|.
CSVVGTISGELFF
TGCAGCGTTGTTGGGACAATTTCCGGGGAGCTGTTTTTT
>.|TRBV20-1|TRBJ1-1|medium-sized
CSARLQGSVATEAFF
TGCAGTGCCCGCCTCCAGGGAAGCGTAGCGACTGAAGCTTTCTTT
>.|TRBV29-1|TRBJ1-1|many
CSVVPGYNTEAFF
TGCAGCGTTGTTCCAGGCTATAACACTGAAGCTTTCTTT
>.|TRBV5-1|TRBJ2-7|many
CASSLNPDPYEQYF
TGCGCCAGCAGCTTAAACCCGGATCCCTACGAGCAGTACTTC
>TRBD1|TRBV5-6|TRBJ1-5|.
CASSRRDRVHQPQHF
TGTGCCAGCAGCCGGAGGGACAGGGTCCATCAGCCCCAGCATTTT
>.|TRBV12-3/TRBV12-4|TRBJ2-7|many
CASSLGAWHEQYF
TGTGCCAGCAGTTTAGGTGCATGGCACGAGCAGTACTTC
>.|TRBV6-6|TRBJ2-1|many
CASSRYEGGDNEQFF
TGTGCCAGCAGTCGCTATGAGGGCGGGGACAATGAGCAGTTCTTC
>.|TRBV7-2|TRBJ2-3|medium-sized
CASSSPGGTDTQYF
TGTGCCAGCAGCTCCCCGGGGGGCACAGATACGCAGTATTTT
>.|TRBV9|TRBJ1-3|many
CASSRSPTEENTIYF
TGTGCCAGCAGCCGTAGTCCGACAGAAGAAAACACCATATATTTT
>.|TRBV12-3/TRBV12-4|TRBJ2-7|.
CASRQGPRNEQYF
TGTGCCAGCAGGCAGGGACCACGTAACGAGCAGTACTTC